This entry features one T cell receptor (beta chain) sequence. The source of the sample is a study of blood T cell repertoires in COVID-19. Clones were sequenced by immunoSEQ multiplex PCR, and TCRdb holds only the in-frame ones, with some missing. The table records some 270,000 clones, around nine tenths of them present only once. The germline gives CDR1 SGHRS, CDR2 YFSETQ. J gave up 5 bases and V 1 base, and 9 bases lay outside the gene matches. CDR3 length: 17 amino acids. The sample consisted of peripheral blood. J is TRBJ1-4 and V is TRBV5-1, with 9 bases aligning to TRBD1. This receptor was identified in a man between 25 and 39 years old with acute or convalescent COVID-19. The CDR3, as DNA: TGCGCCAGCAGCTTGCCCCTTGGGACAGGGAAAAATGAAAAACTGTTTTTT. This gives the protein CASSLPLGTGKNEKLFF.